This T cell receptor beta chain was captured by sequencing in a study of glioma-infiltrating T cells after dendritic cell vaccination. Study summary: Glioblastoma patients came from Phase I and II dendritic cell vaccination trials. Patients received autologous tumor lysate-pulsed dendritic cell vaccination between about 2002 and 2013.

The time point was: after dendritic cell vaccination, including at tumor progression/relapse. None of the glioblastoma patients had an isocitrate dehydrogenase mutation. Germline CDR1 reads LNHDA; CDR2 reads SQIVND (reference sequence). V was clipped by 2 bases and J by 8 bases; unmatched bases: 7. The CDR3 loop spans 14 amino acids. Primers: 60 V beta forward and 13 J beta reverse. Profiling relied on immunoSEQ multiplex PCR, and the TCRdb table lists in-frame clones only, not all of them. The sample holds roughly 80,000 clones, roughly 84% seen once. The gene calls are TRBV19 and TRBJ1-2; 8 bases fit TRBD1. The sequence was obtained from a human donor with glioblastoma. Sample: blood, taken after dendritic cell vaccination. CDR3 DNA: TGTGCCAGTAGTATACAGGGGGCGCATTCCGGCTACACCTTC. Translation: CASSIQGAHSGYTF.